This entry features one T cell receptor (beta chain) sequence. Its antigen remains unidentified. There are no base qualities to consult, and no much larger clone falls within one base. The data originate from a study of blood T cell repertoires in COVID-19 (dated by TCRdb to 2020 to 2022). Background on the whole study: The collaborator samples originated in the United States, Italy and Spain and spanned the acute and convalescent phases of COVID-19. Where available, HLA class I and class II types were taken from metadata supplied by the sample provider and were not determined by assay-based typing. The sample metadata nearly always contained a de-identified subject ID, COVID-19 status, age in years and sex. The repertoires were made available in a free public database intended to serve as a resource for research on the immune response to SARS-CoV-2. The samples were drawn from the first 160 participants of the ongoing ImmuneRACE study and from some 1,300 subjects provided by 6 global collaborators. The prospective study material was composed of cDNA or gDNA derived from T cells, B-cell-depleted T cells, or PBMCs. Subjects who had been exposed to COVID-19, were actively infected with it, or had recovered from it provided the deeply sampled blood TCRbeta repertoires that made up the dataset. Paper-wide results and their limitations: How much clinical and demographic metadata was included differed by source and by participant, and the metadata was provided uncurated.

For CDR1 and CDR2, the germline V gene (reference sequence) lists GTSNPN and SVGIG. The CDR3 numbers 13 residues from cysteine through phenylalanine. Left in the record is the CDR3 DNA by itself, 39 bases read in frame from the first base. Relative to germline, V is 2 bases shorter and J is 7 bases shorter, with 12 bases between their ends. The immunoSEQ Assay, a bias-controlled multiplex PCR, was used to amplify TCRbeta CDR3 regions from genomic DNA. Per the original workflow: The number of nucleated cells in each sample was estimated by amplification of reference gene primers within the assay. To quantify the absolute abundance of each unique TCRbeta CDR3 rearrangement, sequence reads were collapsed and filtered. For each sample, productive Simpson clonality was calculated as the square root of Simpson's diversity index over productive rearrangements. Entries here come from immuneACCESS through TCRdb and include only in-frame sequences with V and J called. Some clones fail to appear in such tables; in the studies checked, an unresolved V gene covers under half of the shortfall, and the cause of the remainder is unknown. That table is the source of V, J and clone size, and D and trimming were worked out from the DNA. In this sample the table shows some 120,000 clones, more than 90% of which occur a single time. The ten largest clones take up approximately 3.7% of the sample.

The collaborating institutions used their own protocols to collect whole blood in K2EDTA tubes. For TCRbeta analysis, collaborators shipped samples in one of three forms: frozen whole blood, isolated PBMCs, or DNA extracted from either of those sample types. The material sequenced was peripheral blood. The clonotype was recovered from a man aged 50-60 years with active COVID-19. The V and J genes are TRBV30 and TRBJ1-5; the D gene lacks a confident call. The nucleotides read TGTGCCTGGAGTCCGGGTGTCGGGCAGCCCCAGCATTTT. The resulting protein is CAWSPGVGQPQHF.